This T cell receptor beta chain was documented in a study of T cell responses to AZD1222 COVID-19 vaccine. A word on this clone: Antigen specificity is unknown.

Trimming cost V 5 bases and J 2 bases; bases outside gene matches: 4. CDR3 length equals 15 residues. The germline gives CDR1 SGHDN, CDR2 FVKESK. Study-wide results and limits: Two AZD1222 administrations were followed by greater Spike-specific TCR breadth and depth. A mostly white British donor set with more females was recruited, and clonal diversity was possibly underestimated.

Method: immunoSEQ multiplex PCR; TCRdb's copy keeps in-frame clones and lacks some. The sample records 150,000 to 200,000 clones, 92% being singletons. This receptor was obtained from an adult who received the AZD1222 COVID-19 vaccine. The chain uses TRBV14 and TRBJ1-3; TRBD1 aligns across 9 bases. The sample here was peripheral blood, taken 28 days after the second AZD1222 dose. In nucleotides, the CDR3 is TGTGCCAGCAGCTCCGGGACAGGGACTGGAAACACCATATATTTT. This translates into CASSSGTGTGNTIYF.